This T cell receptor beta chain was sequenced during a study of OX40 agonist ivuxolimab in advanced cancers. This clone was picked up one time. Clones were read by immunoSEQ multiplex PCR, and TCRdb kept only the in-frame ones, dropping some. The sample lists about 26,000 clones; roughly 80% were seen once. The sequences come from CD4+ or CD8+ T cells sorted from blood, collected in a trial of the OX40 agonist ivuxolimab. The TCR was taken from an adult with an advanced solid tumor such as melanoma, head and neck, liver or kidney cancer.

CDR3 DNA: TGTGCCAGCAGTGAAACAGGGGGTGGCTACAATGAGCAGTTCTTC. It codes for CASSETGGGYNEQFF. J is TRBJ2-1 and V is TRBV25-1, with TRBD1 matching 8 bases. Germline CDR1 MGHDK, CDR2 SYGVNS. CDR3 length: 15 amino acids. V shed 2 bases and J 3 bases; nucleotides not matched to a gene: 3.